Listed below are T cell receptor beta chains from one sample, sequenced in a study of shared clonotypes between healthy human individuals. Sequencing used immunoSEQ multiplex PCR; TCRdb keeps in-frame clones, though not all of them. Of approximately 600,000 clones listed, approximately 95% are singletons. Material: naive CD8+ T cells sorted from blood. Source of these receptors: a woman aged 25 to 45 in good health. Both conserved end residues are trimmed from each CDR3.

v_gene	j_gene	CDR3aa
TRBV19	TRBJ1-5	ASSIGQGYQPQH
TRBV6-1	TRBJ2-7	ASSYQHRAYEQY
TRBV9	TRBJ2-7	ASSPEGFLYEQY
TRBV10-3	TRBJ2-1	AISGGEGLRYNEQF
TRBV28	TRBJ2-7	ASSLLLGREQY
TRBV27	TRBJ2-1	ASSPTGGIEQF
TRBV11-2	TRBJ2-5	ASSLGFVDSGETQY
TRBV7-9	TRBJ2-1	ASSLQLHNEQF
TRBV6-5	TRBJ2-7	ASSSSGSFGSYEQY
TRBV27	TRBJ2-1	ASSLGRAINEQF
TRBV27	TRBJ2-3	ASSSQPPGTSGYTDTQY
TRBV5-1	TRBJ2-1	ASSLVDEQF
TRBV6-5	TRBJ2-2	ASSYFLNTGELF
TRBV4-1	TRBJ2-7	ASSQESGTPEQY
TRBV28	TRBJ1-2	ASSFPGEGRLYGYT
TRBV13	TRBJ2-2	ASSLEGTGELF
TRBV29-1	TRBJ2-6	SVEDPLYSGANVLT
TRBV6-1	TRBJ2-7	ASQIAYEQY
TRBV29-1	TRBJ2-2	SVAITGELF
TRBV29-1	TRBJ2-7	SVEPEAGMEQY
TRBV9	TRBJ2-1	ASSGDRGWDEQF
TRBV6-5	TRBJ2-7	ASSYERGSYEQY
TRBV4-1	.	ASSQGIDPTGDSYEQY
TRBV13	TRBJ1-1	ASSLVGRNTEAF
TRBV6-4	TRBJ2-1	ASSDFPSSYNEQF
TRBV9	TRBJ2-7	ASSVDGTGGNEQY
TRBV12-2	TRBJ2-2	ASRANATGELF
TRBV6-1	TRBJ2-5	ASLIVGTGIKTQY
TRBV4-2	TRBJ2-7	ASSQDLEASEQY
TRBV6-5	TRBJ1-1	ASSYQPGLNTEAF
TRBV27	TRBJ2-7	ASSLGLAYEQY
TRBV6-5	TRBJ2-6	ASSNSGANVLT
TRBV7-3	TRBJ1-3	ASSLDGNTIY
TRBV2	TRBJ2-7	ASSEALEGGISYEQY
TRBV28	TRBJ2-7	ASSRTGIYEQY
TRBV4-1	TRBJ2-4	ASSQAVLQGSFLAKNIQY
TRBV18	TRBJ1-1	ASSPTHTGFTEAF
TRBV7-2	TRBJ2-3	ASSLVSPGLVTDTQY
TRBV28	TRBJ1-1	ASSFDPPGTEAF
TRBV5-1	TRBJ2-2	ASSRAGTATGELF
TRBV5-6	TRBJ2-3	ASSFGTSGSLSRDTQY
TRBV28	TRBJ1-2	ASREGAGYT